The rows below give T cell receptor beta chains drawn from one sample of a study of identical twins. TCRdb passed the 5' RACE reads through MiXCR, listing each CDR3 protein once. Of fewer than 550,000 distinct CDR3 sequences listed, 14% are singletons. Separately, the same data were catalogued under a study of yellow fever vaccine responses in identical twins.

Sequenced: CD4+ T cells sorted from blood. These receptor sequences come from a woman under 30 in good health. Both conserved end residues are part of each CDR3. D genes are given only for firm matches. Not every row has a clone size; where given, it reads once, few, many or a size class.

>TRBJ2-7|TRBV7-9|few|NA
TGTGCCAGCATCCGGAGAGACGGCCCCAACGAGCAGTACTTC
CASIRRDGPNEQYF
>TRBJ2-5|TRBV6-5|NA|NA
TGTGCCAGCAGTTACCTCAGGGCAGGAGAGACCCAGTACTTC
CASSYLRAGETQYF
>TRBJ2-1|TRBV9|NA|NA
TGTGCCAGCAGCGTGGGCAGGGGCTCCTACAATGAGCAGTTCTTC
CASSVGRGSYNEQFF
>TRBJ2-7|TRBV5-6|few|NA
TGTGCCAGCAGCTTGTACCGACTCTACGAGCAGTACTTC
CASSLYRLYEQYF
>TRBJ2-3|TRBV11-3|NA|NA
TGTGCCAGCAGCTTAGATGTTGCGGCGGATACGCAGTATTTT
CASSLDVAADTQYF
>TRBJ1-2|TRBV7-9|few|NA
TGTGCCAGCGGACTTAGTAGTAACTATGGCTACACCTTC
CASGLSSNYGYTF
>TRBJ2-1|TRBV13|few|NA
TGTGCCAGCAGCTTAGAGGAAGCTACCAATGAGCAGTTCTTC
CASSLEEATNEQFF
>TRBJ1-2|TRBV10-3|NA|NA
TGTGCCATCAGTGAGTCAACGGTCTACACCTTC
CAISESTVYTF
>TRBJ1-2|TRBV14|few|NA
TGTGCCAGCAGCCAAGAATGGACAGCCTATGGCTACACCTTC
CASSQEWTAYGYTF
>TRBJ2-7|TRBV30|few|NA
TGTGCCTGGAGCCCACTCTACGAGCAGTACTTC
CAWSPLYEQYF
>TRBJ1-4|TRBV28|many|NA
TGTGCCAGCAGTTCGGACCGCCGGTACGAAAAACTGTTTTTT
CASSSDRRYEKLFF
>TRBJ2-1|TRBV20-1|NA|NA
TGCAGTGCTAGATCCAGCCTCTCCTACAATGAGCAGTTCTTC
CSARSSLSYNEQFF